The sequence of this T cell receptor (beta chain) was determined in a study of cytomegalovirus exposure and HLA in healthy donors. This CDR3 has 11 amino acids. V dropped 6 bases and J dropped 8 bases, with 10 bases sitting between them. Looked up from germline, CDR1 is MNHNY and CDR2 is SVGAGI (reference sequence). A multiplex PCR was run with 60 Vbeta primers and 13 Jbeta primers. TCRdb keeps only in-frame clones here, not all; method: immunoSEQ multiplex PCR. The data contain 210,000 or so clones, around 79% of them singletons. Material for sequencing was PBMCs. The receptor was isolated from a young man in good health and CMV-seronegative. The V and J genes are TRBV6-6 and TRBJ1-2, with no clear D. In DNA form, the CDR3 reads TGTGCCAGCAGGGTAGATTTAGGCTACACCTTC. Its translation: CASRVDLGYTF.